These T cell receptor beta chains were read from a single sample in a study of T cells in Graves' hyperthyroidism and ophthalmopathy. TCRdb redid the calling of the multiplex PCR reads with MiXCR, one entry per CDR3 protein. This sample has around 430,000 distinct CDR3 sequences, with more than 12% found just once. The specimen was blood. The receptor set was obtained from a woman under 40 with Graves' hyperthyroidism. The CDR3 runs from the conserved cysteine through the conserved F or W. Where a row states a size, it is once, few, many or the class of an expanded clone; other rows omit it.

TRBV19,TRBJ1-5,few,CASSNLAGTGANQPQHF
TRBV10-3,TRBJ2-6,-,CAIPSEGGANVLTF
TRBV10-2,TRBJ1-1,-,CASTSPLTGRMNTEAFF
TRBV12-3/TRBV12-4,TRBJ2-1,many,CASSLAGAGGEQFF
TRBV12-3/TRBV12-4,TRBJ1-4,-,CASTRDSHIGKLFF
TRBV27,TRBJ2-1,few,CASSSPSGDSSYNEQFF
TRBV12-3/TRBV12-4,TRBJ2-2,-,CASSPDRGQAGELFF
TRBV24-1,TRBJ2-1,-,CATSERGQPSYNEQFF
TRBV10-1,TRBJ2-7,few,CASSPGAETYEQYF
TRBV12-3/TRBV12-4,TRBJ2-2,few,CASSGPGGFNTGELFF
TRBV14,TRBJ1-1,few,CASSQIQLNTEAFF
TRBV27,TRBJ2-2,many,CASRQGLAGPHTGELFF
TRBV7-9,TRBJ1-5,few,CACSGQGGNQPQHF
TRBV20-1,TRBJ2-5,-,CSAYRGFQETQYF
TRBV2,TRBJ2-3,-,CASKEWDTQYF
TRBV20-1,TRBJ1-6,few,CSAGTGSWNNSPLHF
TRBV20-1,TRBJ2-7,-,CSARRGRSLSYEQYF
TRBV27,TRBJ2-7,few,CASLSPGGYEQYF
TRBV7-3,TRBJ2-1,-,CASSLRRSNEQFF
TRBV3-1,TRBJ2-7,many,CASSQGASGRFGYEQYF
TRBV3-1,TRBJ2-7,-,CASSQDLATGGEQYF
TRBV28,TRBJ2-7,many,CASSFISDRSYEQYF
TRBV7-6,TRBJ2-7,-,CASSPGLASSTYEQYF
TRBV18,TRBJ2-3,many,CASSPRGTSTDTQYF
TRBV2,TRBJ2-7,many,CASSDAQGPYEQYF
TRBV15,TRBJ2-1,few,CATSKERATNNEQFF
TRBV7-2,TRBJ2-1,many,CASSLHRAGAEQFF
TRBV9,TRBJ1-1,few,CASSVGHSGTEAFF
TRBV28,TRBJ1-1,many,CASSLGQRTEAFF
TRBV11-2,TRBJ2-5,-,CASSPGQGVGETQYF
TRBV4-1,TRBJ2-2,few,CASSQEVGLAGAELFF
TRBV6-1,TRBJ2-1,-,CATGGGEFYNEQFF
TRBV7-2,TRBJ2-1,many,CASSLVVAGGQQFF
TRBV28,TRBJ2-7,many,CASSFPGLSSYEQYF
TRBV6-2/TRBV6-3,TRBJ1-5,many,CASSYQGGSQPQHF
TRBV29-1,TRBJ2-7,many,CSVGAGIYEQYF
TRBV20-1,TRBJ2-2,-,CSATGTSGRANTGELFF
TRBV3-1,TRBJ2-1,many,CASTRALPGNEQFF
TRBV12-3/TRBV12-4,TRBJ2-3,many,CASGERDTQYF
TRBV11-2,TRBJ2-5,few,CASSQRSTDTVWEETQYF
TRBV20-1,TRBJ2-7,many,CSASSGAPYEQYF